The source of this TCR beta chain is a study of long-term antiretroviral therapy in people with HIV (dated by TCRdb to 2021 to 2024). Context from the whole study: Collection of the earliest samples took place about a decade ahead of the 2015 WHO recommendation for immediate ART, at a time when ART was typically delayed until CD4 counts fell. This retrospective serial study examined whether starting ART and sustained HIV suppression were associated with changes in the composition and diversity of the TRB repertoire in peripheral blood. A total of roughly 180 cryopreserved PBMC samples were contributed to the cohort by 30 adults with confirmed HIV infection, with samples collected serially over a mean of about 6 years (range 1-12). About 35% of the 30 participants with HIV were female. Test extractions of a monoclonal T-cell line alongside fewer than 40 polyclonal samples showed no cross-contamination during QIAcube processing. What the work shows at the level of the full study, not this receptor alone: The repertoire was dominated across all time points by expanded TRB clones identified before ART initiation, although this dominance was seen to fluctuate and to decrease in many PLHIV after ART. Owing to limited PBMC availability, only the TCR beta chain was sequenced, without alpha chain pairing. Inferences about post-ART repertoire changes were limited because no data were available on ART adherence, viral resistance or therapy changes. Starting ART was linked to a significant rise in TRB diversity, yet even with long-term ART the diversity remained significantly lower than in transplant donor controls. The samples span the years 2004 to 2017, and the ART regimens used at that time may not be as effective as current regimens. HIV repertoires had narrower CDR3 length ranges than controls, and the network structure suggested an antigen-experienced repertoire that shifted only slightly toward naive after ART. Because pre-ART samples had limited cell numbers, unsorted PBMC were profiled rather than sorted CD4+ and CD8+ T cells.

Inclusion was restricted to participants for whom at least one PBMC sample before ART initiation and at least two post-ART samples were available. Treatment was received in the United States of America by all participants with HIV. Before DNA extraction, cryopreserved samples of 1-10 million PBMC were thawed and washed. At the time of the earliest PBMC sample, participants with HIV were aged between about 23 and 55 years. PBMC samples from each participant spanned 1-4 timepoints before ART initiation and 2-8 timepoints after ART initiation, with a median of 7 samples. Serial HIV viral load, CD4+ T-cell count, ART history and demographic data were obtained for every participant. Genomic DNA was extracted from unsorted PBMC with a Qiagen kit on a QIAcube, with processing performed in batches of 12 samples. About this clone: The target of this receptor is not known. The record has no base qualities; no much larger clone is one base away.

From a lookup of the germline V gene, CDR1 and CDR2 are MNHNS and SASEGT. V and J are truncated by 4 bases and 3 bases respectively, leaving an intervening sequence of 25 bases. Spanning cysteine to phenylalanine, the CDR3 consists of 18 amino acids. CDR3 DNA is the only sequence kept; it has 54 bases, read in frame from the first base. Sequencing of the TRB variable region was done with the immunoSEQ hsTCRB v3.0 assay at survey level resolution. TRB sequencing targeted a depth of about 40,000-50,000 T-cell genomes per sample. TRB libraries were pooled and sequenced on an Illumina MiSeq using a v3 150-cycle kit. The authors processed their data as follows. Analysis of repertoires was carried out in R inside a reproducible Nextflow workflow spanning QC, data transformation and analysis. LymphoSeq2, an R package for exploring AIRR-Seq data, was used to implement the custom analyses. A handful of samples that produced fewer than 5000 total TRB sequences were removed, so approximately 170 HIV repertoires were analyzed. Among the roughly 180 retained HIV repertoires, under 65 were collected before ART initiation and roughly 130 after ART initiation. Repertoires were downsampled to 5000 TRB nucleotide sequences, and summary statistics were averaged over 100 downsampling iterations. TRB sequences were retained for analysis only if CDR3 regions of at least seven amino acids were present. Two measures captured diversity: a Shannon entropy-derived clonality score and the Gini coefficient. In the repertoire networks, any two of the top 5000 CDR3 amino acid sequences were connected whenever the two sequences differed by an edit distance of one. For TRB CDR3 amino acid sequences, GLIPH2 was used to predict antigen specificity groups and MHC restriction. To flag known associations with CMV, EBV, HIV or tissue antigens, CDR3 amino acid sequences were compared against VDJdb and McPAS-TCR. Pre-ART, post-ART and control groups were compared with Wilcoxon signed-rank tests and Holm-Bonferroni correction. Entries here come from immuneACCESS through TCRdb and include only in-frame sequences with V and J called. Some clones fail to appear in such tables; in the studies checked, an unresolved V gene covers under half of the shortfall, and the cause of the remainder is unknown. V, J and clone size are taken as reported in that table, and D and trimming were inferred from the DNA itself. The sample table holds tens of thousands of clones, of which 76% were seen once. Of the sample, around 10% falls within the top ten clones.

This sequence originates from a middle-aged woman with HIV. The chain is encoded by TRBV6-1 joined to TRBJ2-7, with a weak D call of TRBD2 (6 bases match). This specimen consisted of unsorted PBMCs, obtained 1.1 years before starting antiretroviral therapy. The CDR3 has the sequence CASSGRPGVGGDIYEQYF. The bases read TGTGCCAGCAGTGGGAGACCGGGAGTCGGGGGAGACATCTACGAGCAGTACTTC.